One and the same sample provided the 7 T cell receptor beta chains below, sequenced in a study of beta chain features in type 1 diabetes (dated by TCRdb to 2016 to 2019). Beyond this particular receptor, the publication reports: Type 1 diabetes patients showed a moderate but significant shortening of TCRB CDR3 length in all four CD4+ subsets.

What these receptors recognize is not known. Library construction relied on the immunoSEQ multiplex PCR assay. The entire amount of isolated RNA was reverse transcribed using the High Capacity cDNA Reverse Transcription Kit, so the sequenced TCRB transcripts were expressed ones. TCRdb carries this immuneACCESS record with in-frame sequences only. Its versions omit some clonotypes, under half of them owing to an unresolved V gene in the studies checked, with the rest unexplained. The sample table shows some 290,000 clones, and approximately 24% are seen once. Over 0.01% of the sample is held by the ten biggest clonotypes. Sequenced sample: naive CD4+ T cells from blood. The cell subset or site label, read with the paper, signifies: true naive CD4+ T cells. The source of these receptors is a woman aged 25 to 39 with type 1 diabetes.

This chain connects TRBV27 to TRBJ1-1, with D maybe TRBD1 (5 bases). The length of the CDR3 is 16 residues. V was shortened by 6 bases and J by 2 bases, with 19 bases between the two germline ends. Germline V lookup: CDR1 MNHEY, CDR2 SMNVEV (reference sequence). The CDR3 DNA reads as TGTGCCAGCAGCCCTAGGCTGAGGCAGGGTAACACTGAAGCTTTCTTT. Its translation is CASSPRLRQGNTEAFF.

The chain employs TRBV5-4 and TRBJ2-7, with a tentative D call TRBD1 (6 bases). The germline V and J ends were trimmed by 10 bases and 7 bases, with 18 bases remaining between them. This CDR3 contains 12 residues. CDR1 is SGHNT, CDR2 YYREEE, per germline (reference sequence). CDR3: CASSGTRGEQYF. The CDR3 nucleotides read TGTGCCTCATCCGGGACACGTGGAGAGCAGTACTTC.

The CDR3 DNA follows: TGTGCCAGCACACGACAGGGAGACAATCAGCCCCAGCATTTT. This encodes CASTRQGDNQPQHF. The chain joins TRBV2 to TRBJ1-5, with 7 bases fitting TRBD1. Germline V lookup: CDR1 SNHLY, CDR2 FYNNEI. V dropped 7 bases and J dropped 3; count of bases not matched to a gene: 6. This CDR3 is built from 14 residues.

The chain carries TRBV5-1 and TRBJ2-1; the D gene is possibly TRBD2 (5 bases). Germline CDR1 is SGHRS and CDR2 is YFSETQ. V dropped 3 bases and J dropped 3 bases, with 19 bases sitting between them. The CDR3 sequence is 17 residues long. CDR3 in DNA: TGCGCCAGCAGCTCCTCCCAACTAGACCGGTTCTACAATGAGCAGTTCTTC. Translation: CASSSSQLDRFYNEQFF. Full variable domain (rest looked up from reference TRBV5-1 and TRBJ2-1): KAGVTQTPRYLIKTRGQQVTLSCSPISGHRSVSWYQQTPGQGLQFLFEYFSETQRNKGNFPGRFSGRQFSNSRSEMNVSTLELGDSALYLCASSSSQLDRFYNEQFFGPGTRLTVL.

This clone showed up just a few times. The V gene is TRBV7-9, the J gene TRBJ2-1; D gene uncertain. The V end lost 1 base, the J end lost 9 bases, and 10 bases lay between the germline ends. CDR1 is SEHNR and CDR2 is FQNEAQ in the germline V gene (reference sequence). This CDR3 is built from 13 residues. CDR3 sequence reads: CASSLDTAIEQFF. CDR3 DNA sequence: TGTGCCAGCAGCTTAGATACAGCCATTGAGCAGTTCTTC.

The V and J genes are TRBV7-9 and TRBJ1-4; 9 bases align to TRBD1. Germline loops: CDR1 SEHNR, CDR2 FQNEAQ (reference sequence). V shed 4 bases and J 6 bases; nucleotides not matched to a gene: 3. The CDR3 loop spans 14 amino acids. The CDR3 protein is CASSWGQGDEKLFF. The CDR3, as DNA: TGTGCCAGCAGCTGGGGACAGGGTGATGAAAAACTGTTTTTT.

This clone was picked up a small number of times. The chain couples TRBV29-1 to TRBJ2-1, with D maybe TRBD2 (6 bases). The CDR3 spans 13 residues. V dropped 4 bases and J dropped 7 bases, with 14 bases sitting between them. Germline CDR1 SQVTM, CDR2 ANQGSEA. CDR3 amino acids: CSVGKREWNEQFF. The CDR3 nucleotides are TGCAGCGTTGGAAAACGGGAGTGGAATGAGCAGTTCTTC.